This TCR beta chain originates from a study of healthy donors' naive CD4 and CD8 T cells (dated by TCRdb to 2013 to 2016). Some background on the complete study: Donor selection covered three age groups (20-25, 40-50 and 60-70 years) with roughly 6 people in each, and the resulting cohort had a mean age of 44 and was half female. For TCR alpha, a new primer set was designed to cover all functional IMGT alpha gene variants, and the remainder of the protocol was kept the same as the beta-chain workflow. To examine how TCR variation is linked to lineage commitment, the study sequenced rearranged TCR alpha and beta chains from naive CD4+ and CD8+ T cells. Peripheral blood mononuclear cells were obtained from about 19 unrelated, healthy individuals. Donors were HLA-typed by sequencing at HLA-A, -B, -C, -DRB1, -DQB1 and -DPB1 using the SBTexcellerator protocol, an ABI3130xl analyzer and SBTengine software.

On the study overall, not on this receptor specifically: In both chains, CD4+ lineage was associated with a positively charged CDR3, and CD8+ lineage was associated with a negatively charged CDR3. Because the alpha and beta chains were sequenced in bulk, pairing them was not possible, and so effects of the combined chains went unevaluated. Possible repertoire bias from homeostatic proliferation of naive T cells was not directly addressed. About 13% of the variance in CD4/CD8 propensity appeared to be explained jointly by V genes, J genes and CDR3 charge, in a largely additive manner. Naive CD4+ and CD8+ cells reportedly showed biased usage of most V and J gene segments, and this bias was consistent across donors and independent of HLA genotype.

Ends trimmed: V by 7 bases, J by 2 bases; bases unmatched to a gene: 5. There are 13 amino acids in the CDR3, from cysteine to phenylalanine inclusive. Only CDR3 DNA is held: 39 bases, read in frame from base 1. Sequences DFQATT (CDR1) and SNEGSKA (CDR2) are obtained from the germline V gene (reference sequence). Cells with a CD4+CD8-CD45RO-CD45RA+ profile were isolated by FACS and defined as naive CD4+ T cells, and those with a CD8+CD4-CD45RA+CD27bright profile were defined as naive CD8+ T cells. Antibodies against CD4 (RPA-T4), CD8 (SK1), CD27 (O323), CD45RA (HI100) and CD45RO (UCHL1) were used for sorting. This clonotype was counted only a few times. The target of this receptor is not known. No much larger clone exists at a distance of one base, and base qualities are not known. Sequenced on a 454 GS FLX Titanium. TCR libraries were built from about 0.45 ug of total RNA with a previously published linear amplification protocol. Sequencing was carried out on the Roche/454 Genome Sequencer using Titanium chemistry. The paper's data handling went like this. Fewer than 100,000 rearranged TCR alpha transcripts were sequenced from about five of the healthy donors. Duplicate transcripts were dropped, and unique TCR clonotypes were identified by the CDR3 junction according to IMGT nomenclature. In R 2.13.0, logistic regression modeled CD4 versus CD8 status on V and J genes, adjusting for donor effects, with Bonferroni correction for multiple testing. TCRdb reworked the public reads: Q25 trimming with fastp, MiXCR clone assembly, productive beta chains retained. One record per CDR3 amino acid sequence lists the most common genes and DNA. The V and J calls shown here were made by TCRdb, not taken from the authors' results. In all, the sample holds roughly 200,000 distinct CDR3 sequences, and 65% to 75% of those were seen once. The biggest ten clones account for approximately 2.5% of the sample.

The rearrangement combines TRBV20-1 with TRBJ2-5; 9 middle bases align to TRBD1. Material for sequencing was naive CD4+ and CD8+ T cells sorted from blood, pooled from several donors. The cell subset or site label, read with the paper, signifies: FACS-sorted naive CD4+ (CD45RO-CD45RA+) and naive CD8+ (CD45RA+CD27bright) T cells. This TCR derives from a pool of human donors in good health; the sample pools cells from several healthy donors. The sequenced DNA is TGCAGTGTTACGGACAGGGGACAAGAGACCCAGTACTTC. It translates to CSVTDRGQETQYF.